One and the same sample provided the 10 T cell receptor beta chains below, sequenced in a study of cytomegalovirus exposure and HLA in healthy donors. Clones were sequenced by immunoSEQ multiplex PCR, and TCRdb holds only the in-frame ones, with some missing. The table includes more than 110,000 clones, approximately 94% detected once. The material sequenced was PBMCs. These TCRs come from a man between 18 and 29 years old in good health and CMV-seropositive.

The CDR3 region has the DNA TGTGCCAGCAGCTTGGAGGTTCGGGGTTCACCCCTCCACTTT. This translates into CASSLEVRGSPLHF. This chain links TRBV5-4 with TRBJ1-6; the D is unclear. V gave up 0 bases and J gave up 9 bases, with 10 bases separating them. There are 14 residues in the CDR3. Germline values: CDR1 SGHNT, CDR2 YYREEE (reference sequence).

The chain uses TRBV7-2 and TRBJ1-2, with 9 bases matching TRBD1. Germline assignment: CDR1 SGHTA and CDR2 FQGNSA. V lost 5 bases and J lost 1; bases outside the gene matches: 11. CDR3 size: 17 residues. The CDR3 loop reads CASSASFGTGLNYGYTF. The CDR3 coding sequence is TGTGCCAGCAGCGCATCCTTCGGGACAGGGCTTAACTATGGCTACACCTTC.

J is TRBJ2-2 and V is TRBV10-3; 8 positions match TRBD2. The germline V gene encodes CDR1 ENHRY and CDR2 SYGVKD. The CDR3 covers 14 residues. V lost 8 bases and J lost 7; bases outside the gene matches: 9. For the CDR3, the DNA is TGTGCCATCGGGGGTAGCGGGGCAAGCGGGGAGCTGTTTTTT. It is translated as CAIGGSGASGELFF.

The chain has TRBV19 and TRBJ1-5; D is possibly TRBD1 (6 bases). Germline V gene lookup returns CDR1 LNHDA and CDR2 SQIVND (reference sequence). The CDR3 covers 16 residues. V lost 5 bases and J lost 0, with 14 bases in between. Here the CDR3 reads CASSRQTGLSNQPQHF. The CDR3 nucleotides are TGTGCCAGTAGTCGCCAGACAGGTCTTAGCAATCAGCCCCAGCATTTT.

The chain is built from TRBV19 and TRBJ1-1; the D is unclear. The V gene's germline CDR1 is LNHDA and CDR2 SQIVND (reference sequence). Trimming removed 0 bases from V and 6 bases from J, with 8 bases in between. The CDR3 extends over 13 amino acids. In DNA form, the CDR3 reads TGTGCCAGTAGTATAGATAGCGGGCCTGAAGCTTTCTTT. Translation gives CASSIDSGPEAFF.

J is TRBJ2-3 and V is TRBV5-8, with 14 bases fitting TRBD2. V shed 0 bases and J 5 bases; nucleotides not matched to a gene: 5. The CDR3 runs to 17 residues. The germline CDR1 and CDR2 sequences are SGHTS and YDEGEE. The CDR3 DNA reads as TGTGCCAGCAGCTTGGACGGGACTAGCGGGAGTGTAGATACGCAGTATTTT. Translated, it gives CASSLDGTSGSVDTQYF.

This chain connects TRBV6-1 to TRBJ2-5, with D possibly matching TRBD1 (5 bases). Trimming removed 1 base at V and 3 bases at J, with 12 bases between. The CDR3 runs to 15 residues. Germline V gives CDR1 MNHNS, CDR2 SASEGT. The CDR3 DNA is TGTGCCAGCAGTGAAGTTGCCAGGGCTGAAGAGACCCAGTACTTC. Translated, it gives CASSEVARAEETQYF.

This sequence joins TRBV9 and TRBJ2-7, with no clear D. The CDR3 is 14 amino acids. The V end lost 2 bases, the J end lost 2 bases, and 11 bases lay between the germline ends. The germline V gene encodes CDR1 SGDLS and CDR2 YYNGEE. The CDR3 here is CASSVNPEAYEQYF. The CDR3 DNA sequence: TGTGCCAGCAGCGTTAACCCAGAGGCCTACGAGCAGTACTTC.

The chain is built from TRBV5-1 and TRBJ2-5; D remains ambiguous. In germline, CDR1 is SGHRS, CDR2 YFSETQ. V was clipped by 0 bases and J by 2 bases, with 8 bases between them. CDR3 length: 14 residues. CDR3 region: CASSLDSNQETQYF. In nucleotides, the CDR3 is TGCGCCAGCAGCTTGGACAGCAATCAAGAGACCCAGTACTTC.

The V call is TRBV2, the J call TRBJ2-2; TRBD1 agrees at 9 bases. The CDR3 covers 15 residues. J gave up 5 bases and V 7 bases, and 8 bases lay outside the gene matches. CDR1 and CDR2 (germline): SNHLY, FYNNEI. CDR3 nucleotide sequence: TGTGCCAGCATTACGGGACAGGGAGGTACCGGGGAGCTGTTTTTT. Protein product: CASITGQGGTGELFF.